Included here is one T cell receptor beta chain sequence, with context. The antigen is not known. These data originate in a study of cytomegalovirus exposure and HLA in healthy donors. Repertoires were generated with immunoSEQ multiplex PCR, while TCRdb's copy carries only in-frame clones and drops some. The repertoire holds about 76,000 clones, around 94% seen once, with roughly 2% in the top ten. With 6 bases removed from V and 4 bases from J, the gap between germline ends came to 12 bases. The germline V gene has CDR1 SNHLY and CDR2 FYNNEI. This CDR3 is 13 amino acids long. Study conclusions and caveats: The CMV antigen specificity of a few CMV-associated chains was confirmed through in vitro analysis. Researchers catalogued around 150 TCR beta chains as cytomegalovirus-associated. Rare sequences made up most TCRs, while some public TCRs were found in many donors.

It was the approximately 120-subject validation cohort, separate from the approximately 700-subject first cohort, to which the donors belonged. This TCR came from a woman aged 18-29 years in good health and CMV-seropositive. Material: PBMCs. This sequence joins TRBV2 and TRBJ1-2; D ambiguous. The CDR3 DNA follows: TGTGCCAGCAGCCCCGGACTGACCTATGGCTACACCTTC. Its protein is CASSPGLTYGYTF.